One TCR beta chain is described in this entry. The antigen remains undetermined. The sample is drawn from a study of T cell repertoires in cytomegalovirus infection. About the study: Selection of CMV epitopes for the study included recently identified HLA-C-restricted and well-studied HLA-B-restricted ones. From public TCR beta signatures came an indication of both CMV infection and matching HLA type.

TCRdb reanalysed the reads using MiXCR and keeps one entry per CDR3 protein. The repertoire holds some 560,000 distinct CDR3 sequences, with just under 40% as singletons. Findings and caveats of the study: Across the ex vivo response, the dominant clonotypes were HLA-C-restricted CMV-specific TCR beta clonotypes. People with CMV and the relevant HLA were identified by cumulative public TCR beta family frequency.

Trimming pared 3 bases from V and 5 bases from J, leaving 7 bases between. The CDR3 loop spans 12 amino acids. Germline V gene sequence: CDR1 SGDLS, CDR2 YYNGEE. Sequencing used cultured PBMCs, obtained from culture after CMV antigen stimulation. This receptor was identified in a human donor in good health (CMV status not recorded). Some clones in this sample may be carry-over from other donors' samples. The V call is TRBV9, the J call TRBJ2-3; D call uncertain. CDR3 sequence: CASSGGVDTQYF. In DNA, the CDR3 is TGTGCCAGCAGCGGGGGTGTAGATACGCAGTATTTT.